The TCR beta chain under discussion was sequenced for a study of OX40 agonist ivuxolimab in advanced cancers. Comment on this clone: Its antigen is undetermined.

Study conclusions and caveats: CD4+ and CD8+ T cells in blood underwent clonal expansion by week 6 at 0.1 to 3.0 mg/kg. The antigen specificity of the peripheral T cells (those that were expanded) was not determined.

Sequencing was performed with immunoSEQ multiplex PCR; in TCRdb, only in-frame clones are kept and a portion is missing. The sample includes more than 30,000 clones, more than 75% of them seen just once. This receptor was identified in an adult with an advanced solid tumor such as melanoma, head and neck, liver or kidney cancer. The material was CD4+ or CD8+ T cells sorted from blood, obtained in a trial of the OX40 agonist ivuxolimab.

The CDR3 region is CASSQDVGYEQYF. DNA of the CDR3: TGTGCCAGCAGCCAAGATGTTGGCTACGAGCAGTACTTC. The rearrangement links TRBV4-2 to TRBJ2-7; D gene unclear. Trimming removed 0 bases from V and 3 bases from J, with 6 bases in between. The CDR3 extends over 13 amino acids. Germline CDR1 is LGHNA and CDR2 is YNFKEQ.